A single sample is the source of the 6 T cell receptor beta chains below, sequenced in a study of cytomegalovirus exposure and HLA in healthy donors. Primers included in the PCR were 60 Vbeta and 13 Jbeta primers. Assay used: immunoSEQ multiplex PCR; TCRdb lists only in-frame clones, some missing. The sample lists about 130,000 clones; around 85% were seen once. The sample consisted of PBMCs. These receptors all come from a boy aged 10-17 years in good health and CMV-seronegative.

The rearrangement joins TRBV4-3 to TRBJ1-4; TRBD1 agrees at 7 bases. This CDR3 spans 16 amino acids. The ends lost 1 base at V and 6 bases at J; junction bases unmatched: 8. The germline V gene has CDR1 LGHNA and CDR2 YSLEER. For the CDR3, the DNA is TGCGCCAGCAGCCAAGCTCTTCGGACAGGCCATGAAAAACTGTTTTTT. Translation gives CASSQALRTGHEKLFF.

The gene calls are TRBV7-9 and TRBJ2-1, with TRBD2 identical over 11 bases. The CDR3 has 15 amino acids. V lost 5 bases to trimming and J lost 2 bases; unmatched junction nucleotides: 2. Germline V gene lookup returns CDR1 SEHNR and CDR2 FQNEAQ (reference sequence). The CDR3, as DNA: TGTGCCAGCAGCCCGACTAGCGGGACCTACAATGAGCAGTTCTTC. Protein: CASSPTSGTYNEQFF.

Note on this clone: This sample also contains other DNA sequences that code for the same CDR3. The CDR3, as DNA: TGTGCCAGCAGTCGACTAGCGGGAGGGTACGAGCAGTACTTC. Translating it yields CASSRLAGGYEQYF. The chain carries TRBV7-2 and TRBJ2-7, with 14 nucleotides matching TRBD2. Germline V gene data show CDR1 as SGHTA and CDR2 as FQGNSA. The CDR3 totals 14 residues. J lost 4 bases, V lost 6 bases, and 2 bases had no gene match.

Here the CDR3 DNA reads TGTGCCAGCAGTATGTCCTTAGGGGACAATCAGCCCCAGCATTTT. Amino acid sequence: CASSMSLGDNQPQHF. The chain recombines TRBV6-5 with TRBJ1-5; the D gene is possibly TRBD1 (5 bases). The CDR3 loop spans 15 amino acids. Germline loops: CDR1 MNHEY, CDR2 SVGAGI. V dropped 5 bases and J dropped 3 bases, with 14 bases sitting between them.

This rearrangement joins TRBV9 to TRBJ2-2; 11 nucleotides match TRBD2. This CDR3 comprises 17 residues. With V trimmed by 7 bases and J by 5 bases, 13 bases remained unmatched. Germline values: CDR1 SGDLS, CDR2 YYNGEE. The DNA for the CDR3 is TGTGCCAGCCGCCTACTAGCGGGAGACAGTGGAACCGGGGAGCTGTTTTTT. It encodes CASRLLAGDSGTGELFF.

The chain has TRBV9 and TRBJ2-5; 15 nucleotides match TRBD2. V trimming: 3 bases; J trimming: 2 bases; junction bases outside the gene matches: 8. The CDR3 has 18 amino acids. The germline gives CDR1 SGDLS, CDR2 YYNGEE. The CDR3 sequence: CASSAWTSGGGIQETQYF. In DNA, the CDR3 is TGTGCCAGCAGCGCCTGGACTAGCGGGGGGGGAATTCAAGAGACCCAGTACTTC.